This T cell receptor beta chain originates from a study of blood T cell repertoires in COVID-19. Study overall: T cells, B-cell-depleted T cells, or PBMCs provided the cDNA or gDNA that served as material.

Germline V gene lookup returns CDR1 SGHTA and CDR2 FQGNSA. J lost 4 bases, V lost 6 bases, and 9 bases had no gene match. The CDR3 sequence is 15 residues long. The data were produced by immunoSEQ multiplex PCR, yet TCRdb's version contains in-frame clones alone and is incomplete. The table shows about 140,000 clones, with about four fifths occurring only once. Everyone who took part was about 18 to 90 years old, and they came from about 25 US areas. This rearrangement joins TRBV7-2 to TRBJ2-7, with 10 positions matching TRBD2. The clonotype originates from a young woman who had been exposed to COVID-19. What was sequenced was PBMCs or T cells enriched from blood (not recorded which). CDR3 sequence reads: CASRAGTSAGYEQYF. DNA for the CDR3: TGTGCCAGCAGGGCCGGGACTAGCGCAGGGTACGAGCAGTACTTC.